These 26 T cell receptor beta chains were sequenced from one sample in a study of human CD8 memory T cell subsets. Libraries for TCR beta were constructed using UMI-labeled 5' RACE. TCRdb reanalyzed the 5' RACE reads, giving one entry per CDR3 protein sequence and no DNA. The specimen's table records 7,000 to 9,500 distinct CDR3 sequences. Sequenced sample: CD8+ T cells from PBMCs. The receptors stem from a human donor in good health.

The chain joins TRBV9 to TRBJ1-1. Germline V gene sequence: CDR1 SGDLS, CDR2 YYNGEE. The CDR3 contains 12 residues. The CDR3 sequence is CASSPGGLEAFF. The full variable domain, with the rest looked up from reference TRBV9 and TRBJ1-1, is DSGVTQTPKHLITATGQRVTLRCSPRSGDLSVYWYQQSLDQGLQFLIQYYNGEERAKGNILERFSAQQFPDLHSELNLSSLELGDSALYFCASSPGGLEAFFGQGTRLTVV.

The gene calls are TRBV13 and TRBJ2-7; TCRdb gives TRBD1 as the D gene, but with no DNA this cannot be confirmed. There are 15 residues in the CDR3. Germline V gene data show CDR1 as PRHDT and CDR2 as FYEKMQ (reference sequence). CDR3 region: CASSPPDRGSHEQYF.

Measured by frequency, this clonotype is medium-sized. The V call is TRBV4-1, the J call TRBJ1-6; TCRdb picks TRBD1, but there is no DNA to check that call. The CDR3 length is 15 residues. Germline CDR1 is MGHRA and CDR2 is YSYEKL. The CDR3 spells CASSQQGVGNSPLHF.

This chain uses TRBV7-9 with TRBJ1-1. CDR3 size: 12 residues. Germline V gives CDR1 SEHNR, CDR2 FQNEAQ (reference sequence). This CDR3 is CASSSSGSEAFF.

In terms of frequency, this clonotype is medium-sized (0.01 to 0.1%). This sequence joins TRBV5-1 and TRBJ2-7; TCRdb's D call of TRBD1 is untestable without DNA. The CDR3 is 14 residues long. The germline V gene has CDR1 SGHRS and CDR2 YFSETQ. CDR3 in amino acids: CASSPGTAPYEQYF.

Its frequency marks this clonotype as medium-sized (0.01 to 0.1%). The V gene is TRBV9, the J gene TRBJ2-1. The CDR3 spans 15 residues. Germline V gene data show CDR1 as SGDLS and CDR2 as YYNGEE. The CDR3 spells CASSVEGGLYNEQFF.

This clonotype is identified as medium-sized from frequency. The chain combines TRBV7-8 with TRBJ2-2; as DNA is missing, the TRBD2 call by TCRdb cannot be tested. The CDR3 is made up of 18 amino acids. Looked up from germline, CDR1 is SGHVS and CDR2 is FQNEAQ. Here the CDR3 reads CASSLRVVAGVDTGELFF. Full variable domain (rest looked up from reference TRBV7-8 and TRBJ2-2): GAGVSQSPRYKVAKRGQDVALRCDPISGHVSLFWYQQALGQGPEFLTYFQNEAQLDKSGLPSDRFFAERPEGSVSTLKIQRTQQEDSAVYLCASSLRVVAGVDTGELFFGEGSRLTVL.

V gene TRBV28 combines with J gene TRBJ1-2; TCRdb names TRBD1, which stays unverified in the absence of DNA. In germline, CDR1 is MDHEN, CDR2 SYDVKM. This CDR3 is 16 amino acids long. Here the CDR3 reads CASSPPGRDRLGGYTF.

This clonotype shows up as medium-sized by frequency. The rearrangement links TRBV9 to TRBJ2-1; TCRdb's assignment of TRBD1 cannot be checked, as there is no DNA. The germline V gene encodes CDR1 SGDLS and CDR2 YYNGEE. CDR3 length: 13 amino acids. The CDR3 is CASSAPPDNEQFF.

This chain joins TRBV7-6 and TRBJ2-7; TCRdb calls TRBD1, which cannot be checked without DNA. The CDR3 totals 14 residues. Looked up from germline, CDR1 is SGHVS and CDR2 is FNYEAQ. This CDR3 is CASSLAGQMGEQYF.

This chain uses TRBV29-1 with TRBJ2-7; TCRdb lists TRBD1, though no DNA is available to test this call. Germline CDR1 reads SQVTM; CDR2 reads ANQGSEA. The length of the CDR3 is 14 residues. CDR3 residues: CSVESMGRGREQYF.

The rearrangement uses TRBV7-6 and TRBJ1-1; TCRdb's D call of TRBD1 is untestable without DNA. Germline values: CDR1 SGHVS, CDR2 FNYEAQ. The CDR3 contains 17 residues. The CDR3 sequence: CASSDLLSLTGNTEAFF.

The chain combines TRBV7-9 with TRBJ2-1; without DNA, the TCRdb call of TRBD1 cannot be checked. CDR3 length: 17 residues. The germline V gene has CDR1 SEHNR and CDR2 FQNEAQ (reference sequence). This chain's CDR3 is CASSLKIGTGDYNEQFF.

By frequency, this clonotype is medium-sized. The genes are TRBV6-2 or TRBV6-3 and TRBJ2-1; TCRdb picks TRBD2, but there is no DNA to check that call. The CDR3 consists of 15 residues. In germline, CDR1 is MNHEY, CDR2 SVGEGT. The CDR3 sequence is CASSYERYLYNEQFF.

This sequence joins TRBV5-6 and TRBJ2-2; TCRdb reports TRBD1, a call that lacks DNA to check it against. This CDR3 is 14 amino acids long. CDR1 and CDR2 from the germline V gene are SGHDT and YYEEEE. CDR3 in amino acids: CASSVLGGSGELFF.

The chain joins TRBV28 to TRBJ2-3; the TRBD1 assignment by TCRdb is unverifiable without DNA. The CDR3 totals 15 residues. Germline V CDR1 and CDR2: MDHEN, SYDVKM. CDR3: CASSPTGTGSDTQYF.

J is TRBJ2-1 and V is TRBV5-1; lacking DNA, the TRBD2 call made by TCRdb goes unchecked. In germline, CDR1 is SGHRS, CDR2 YFSETQ. CDR3 size: 16 residues. CDR3: CASLEGLPDSYNEQFF.

The chain combines TRBV7-9 with TRBJ1-4; TCRdb's assignment of TRBD1 cannot be checked, as there is no DNA. Germline V CDR1 and CDR2: SEHNR, FQNEAQ (reference sequence). The CDR3 has 13 amino acids. The chain's CDR3 is CASSNRENEKLFF.

This clonotype is medium-sized by frequency. The chain recombines TRBV7-9 with TRBJ1-1; TCRdb selects TRBD1, and the lack of DNA leaves this call unchecked. CDR1 is SEHNR and CDR2 is FQNEAQ in the germline V gene (reference sequence). CDR3 length: 12 amino acids. CDR3 region: CASSLAGQEAFF. Looking up the rest from reference TRBV7-9 and TRBJ1-1 gives the full variable domain: DTGVSQNPRHKITKRGQNVTFRCDPISEHNRLYWYRQTLGQGPEFLTYFQNEAQLEKSRLLSDRFSAERPKGSFSTLEIQRTEQGDSAMYLCASSLAGQEAFFGQGTRLTVV.

The chain uses TRBV28 and TRBJ2-7; as DNA is missing, the TRBD1 call by TCRdb cannot be tested. There are 15 residues in the CDR3. Germline V gene data show CDR1 as MDHEN and CDR2 as SYDVKM. The CDR3 reads CASSWTGAHSYEQYF.

The chain couples TRBV6-1 to TRBJ2-7. The CDR3 totals 13 residues. CDR1 and CDR2 (germline): MNHNS, SASEGT. CDR3 loop: CASSALEGSEQYF.

CDR3 sequence reads: CASSYSNGAQGVYEQYF. This rearrangement joins TRBV6-2 or TRBV6-3 to TRBJ2-7; TCRdb picks TRBD1, but there is no DNA to check that call. Looked up from germline, CDR1 is MNHEY and CDR2 is SVGEGT. The CDR3 runs 17 residues.

This chain uses TRBV6-5 with TRBJ1-1; TCRdb gives TRBD1 as the D gene, but with no DNA this cannot be confirmed. From germline, CDR1 is MNHEY and CDR2 SVGAGI. CDR3 length: 13 residues. The CDR3 sequence is CASTYGGNTEAFF.

This clonotype is deemed large by its frequency. V and J are TRBV7-9 and TRBJ1-1. Germline V gene sequence: CDR1 SEHNR, CDR2 FQNEAQ (reference sequence). The length of the CDR3 is 13 residues. This CDR3 reads CASGADLGTEAFF.

This chain connects TRBV20-1 to TRBJ2-7; lacking DNA, the TRBD1 call made by TCRdb goes unchecked. Germline CDR1 and CDR2: DFQATT and SNEGSKA (reference sequence). This CDR3 spans 14 amino acids. This chain's CDR3 is CSAISGDRSYEQYF.

This chain links TRBV18 with TRBJ2-3. CDR1 and CDR2 (germline): KGHSH, LQKENI. This CDR3 is built from 15 residues. The CDR3 loop is CASSPTGAEGDTQYF.